This TCR beta chain was identified in a study of T cells in localized non-small cell lung cancer. Whole-study results and caveats: Longer overall survival was associated with a higher density of T cells in the blood. Without multi-region sequencing, intratumor heterogeneity could not be excluded.

As to this clone: Its antigen is unknown.

Method: immunoSEQ multiplex PCR; TCRdb's copy keeps in-frame clones and lacks some. This table has about 41,000 clones, 86% appearing once. The CDR3 has 17 amino acids. V lost 1 base, J lost 2 bases, and 9 bases stayed unmatched. CDR1 is SGHRS and CDR2 is YFSETQ in the germline V gene. The chain joins TRBV5-1 to TRBJ2-3; 8 bases line up with TRBD2. The receptor was isolated from a woman aged 18 to 50 with stage III lung adenocarcinoma. Here the sequenced sample was peripheral blood, taken before any cancer treatment. Here the CDR3 DNA reads TGCGCCAGCAGCTTGAGAGTGACTAGCGAATACACAGATACGCAGTATTTT. Translated: CASSLRVTSEYTDTQYF.